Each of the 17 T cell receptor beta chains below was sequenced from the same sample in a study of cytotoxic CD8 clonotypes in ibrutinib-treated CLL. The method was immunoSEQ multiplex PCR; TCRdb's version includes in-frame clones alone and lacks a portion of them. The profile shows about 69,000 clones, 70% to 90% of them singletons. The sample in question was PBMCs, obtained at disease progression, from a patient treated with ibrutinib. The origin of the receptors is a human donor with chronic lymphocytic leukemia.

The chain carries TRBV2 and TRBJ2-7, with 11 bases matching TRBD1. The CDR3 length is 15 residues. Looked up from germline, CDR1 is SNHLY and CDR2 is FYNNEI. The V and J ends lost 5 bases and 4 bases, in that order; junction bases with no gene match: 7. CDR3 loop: CASSLAGTGGYEQYF. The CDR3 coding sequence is TGTGCCAGCAGTCTCGCCGGGACAGGGGGTTACGAGCAGTACTTC.

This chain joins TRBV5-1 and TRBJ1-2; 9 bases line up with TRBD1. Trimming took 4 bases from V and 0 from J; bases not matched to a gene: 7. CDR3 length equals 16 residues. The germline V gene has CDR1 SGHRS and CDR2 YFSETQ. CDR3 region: CASSRDRVLSNYGYTF. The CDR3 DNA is TGCGCCAGCAGCCGGGACAGGGTGCTCTCTAACTATGGCTACACCTTC.

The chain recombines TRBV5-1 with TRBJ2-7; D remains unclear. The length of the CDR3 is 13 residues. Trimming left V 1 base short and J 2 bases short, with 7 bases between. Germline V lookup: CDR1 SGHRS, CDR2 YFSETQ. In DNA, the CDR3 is TGCGCCAGCAGCTTGTCCCTCACCTACGAGCAGTACTTC. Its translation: CASSLSLTYEQYF.

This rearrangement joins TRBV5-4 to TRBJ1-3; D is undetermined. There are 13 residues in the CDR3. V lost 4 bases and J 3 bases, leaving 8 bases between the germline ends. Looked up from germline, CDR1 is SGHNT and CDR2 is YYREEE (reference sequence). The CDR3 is CASSPSGGNTIYF. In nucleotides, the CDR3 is TGTGCCAGCAGCCCGAGTGGTGGAAACACCATATATTTT.

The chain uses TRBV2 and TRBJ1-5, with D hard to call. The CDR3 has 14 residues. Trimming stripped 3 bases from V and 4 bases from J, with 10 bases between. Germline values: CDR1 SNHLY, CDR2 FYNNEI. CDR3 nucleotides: TGTGCCAGCAGTGAGCTTGATTTTAATCAGCCCCAGCATTTT. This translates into CASSELDFNQPQHF.

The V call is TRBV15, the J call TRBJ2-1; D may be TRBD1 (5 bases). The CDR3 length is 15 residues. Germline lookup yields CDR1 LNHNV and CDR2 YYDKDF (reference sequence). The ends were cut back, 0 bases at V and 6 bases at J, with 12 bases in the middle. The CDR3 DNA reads TGTGCCACCAGCAGAGATCCTAAGGGGTCCAATGAGCAGTTCTTC. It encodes CATSRDPKGSNEQFF.

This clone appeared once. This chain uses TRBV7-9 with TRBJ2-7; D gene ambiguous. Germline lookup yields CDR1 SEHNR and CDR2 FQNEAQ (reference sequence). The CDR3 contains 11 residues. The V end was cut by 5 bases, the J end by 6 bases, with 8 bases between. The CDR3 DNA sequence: TGTGCCAGCAGCCCCAGTCGCGAGCAGTACTTC. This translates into CASSPSREQYF.

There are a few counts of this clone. This CDR3 reads CAWSLGQRAPLHF. The CDR3 nucleotides read TGTGCCTGGAGTTTAGGGCAGCGGGCGCCCCTCCACTTT. The V call is TRBV30, the J call TRBJ1-6, with D uncertain. Trimming removed 2 bases at V and 13 bases at J, with 15 bases between. Germline CDR1 GTSNPN, CDR2 SVGIG (reference sequence). This CDR3 region has 13 residues.

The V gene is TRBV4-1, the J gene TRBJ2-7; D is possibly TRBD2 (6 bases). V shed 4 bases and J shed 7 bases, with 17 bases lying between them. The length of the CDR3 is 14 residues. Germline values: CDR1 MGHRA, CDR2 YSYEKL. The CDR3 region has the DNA TGCGCCAGCAGCCCCACAGCAGGAGGGAGGGAGCAGTACTTC. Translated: CASSPTAGGREQYF.

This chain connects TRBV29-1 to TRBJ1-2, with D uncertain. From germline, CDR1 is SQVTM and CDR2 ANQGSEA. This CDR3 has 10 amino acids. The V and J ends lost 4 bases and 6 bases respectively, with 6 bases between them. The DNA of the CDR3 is TGCAGCGTTGGGGGAGATGGCTACACCTTC. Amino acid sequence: CSVGGDGYTF.

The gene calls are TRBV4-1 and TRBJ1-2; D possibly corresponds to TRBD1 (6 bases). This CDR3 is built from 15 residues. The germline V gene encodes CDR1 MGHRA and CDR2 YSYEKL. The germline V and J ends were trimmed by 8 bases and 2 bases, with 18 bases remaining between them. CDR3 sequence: CASRTVGQTNYGYTF. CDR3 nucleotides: TGCGCCAGCCGTACTGTCGGACAGACCAACTATGGCTACACCTTC.

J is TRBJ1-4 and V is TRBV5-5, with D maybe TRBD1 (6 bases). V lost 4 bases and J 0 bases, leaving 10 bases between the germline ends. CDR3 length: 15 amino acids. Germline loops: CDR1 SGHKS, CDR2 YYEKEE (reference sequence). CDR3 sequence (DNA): TGTGCCAGCAGCCCACGGACAGCAACTAATGAAAAACTGTTTTTT. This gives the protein CASSPRTATNEKLFF. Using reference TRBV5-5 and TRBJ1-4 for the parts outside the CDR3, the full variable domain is DAGVTQSPTHLIKTRGQQVTLRCSPISGHKSVSWYQQVLGQGPQFIFQYYEKEERGRGNFPDRFSARQFPNYSSELNVNALLLGDSALYLCASSPRTATNEKLFFGSGTQLSVL.

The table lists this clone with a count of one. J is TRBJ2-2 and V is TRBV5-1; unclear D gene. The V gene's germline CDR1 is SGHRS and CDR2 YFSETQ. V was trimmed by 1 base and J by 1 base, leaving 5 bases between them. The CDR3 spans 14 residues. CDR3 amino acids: CASSLRLNTGELFF. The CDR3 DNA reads TGCGCCAGCAGCTTGAGGTTGAACACCGGGGAGCTGTTTTTT.

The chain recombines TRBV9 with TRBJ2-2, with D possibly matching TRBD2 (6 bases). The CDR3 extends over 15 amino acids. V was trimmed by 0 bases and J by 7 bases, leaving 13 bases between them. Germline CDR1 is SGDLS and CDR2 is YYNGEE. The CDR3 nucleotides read TGTGCCAGCAGCGTAGGGCCTAGCGAGGGCGGGGAGCTGTTTTTT. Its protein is CASSVGPSEGGELFF.

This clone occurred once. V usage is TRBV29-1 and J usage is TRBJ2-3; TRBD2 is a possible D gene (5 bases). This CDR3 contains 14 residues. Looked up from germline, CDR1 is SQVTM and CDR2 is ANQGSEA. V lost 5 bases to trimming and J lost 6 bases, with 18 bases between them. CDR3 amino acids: CSVQAVNGFDTQYF. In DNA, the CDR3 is TGCAGCGTTCAAGCGGTAAACGGGTTTGATACGCAGTATTTT.

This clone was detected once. The CDR3 DNA is TGTGCCAGCAGCTTAGATTCCCCGGGAAATTCACCCCTCCACTTT. It codes for CASSLDSPGNSPLHF. J is TRBJ1-6 and V is TRBV7-6, with D unresolved. Germline V gene data show CDR1 as SGHVS and CDR2 as FNYEAQ. Trimming stripped 1 base from V and 7 bases from J, with 11 bases between. This CDR3 has 15 residues.

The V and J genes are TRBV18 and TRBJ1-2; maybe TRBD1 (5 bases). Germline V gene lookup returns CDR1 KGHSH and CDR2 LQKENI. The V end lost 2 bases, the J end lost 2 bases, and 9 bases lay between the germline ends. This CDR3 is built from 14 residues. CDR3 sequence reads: CASSPKQVNYGYTF. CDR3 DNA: TGTGCCAGCTCACCAAAACAGGTGAACTATGGCTACACCTTC.